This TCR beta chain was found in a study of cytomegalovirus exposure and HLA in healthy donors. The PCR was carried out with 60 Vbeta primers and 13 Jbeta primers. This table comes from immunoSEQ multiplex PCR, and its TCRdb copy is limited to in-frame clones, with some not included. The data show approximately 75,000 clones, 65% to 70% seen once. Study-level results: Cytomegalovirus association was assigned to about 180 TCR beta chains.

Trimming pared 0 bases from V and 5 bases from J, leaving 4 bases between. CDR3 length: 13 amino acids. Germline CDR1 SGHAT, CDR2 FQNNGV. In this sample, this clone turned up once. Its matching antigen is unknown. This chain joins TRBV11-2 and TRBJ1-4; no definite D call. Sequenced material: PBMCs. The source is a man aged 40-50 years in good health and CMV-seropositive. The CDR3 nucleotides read TGTGCCAGCAGCTTAGACAGAAATGAAAAACTGTTTTTT. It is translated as CASSLDRNEKLFF.